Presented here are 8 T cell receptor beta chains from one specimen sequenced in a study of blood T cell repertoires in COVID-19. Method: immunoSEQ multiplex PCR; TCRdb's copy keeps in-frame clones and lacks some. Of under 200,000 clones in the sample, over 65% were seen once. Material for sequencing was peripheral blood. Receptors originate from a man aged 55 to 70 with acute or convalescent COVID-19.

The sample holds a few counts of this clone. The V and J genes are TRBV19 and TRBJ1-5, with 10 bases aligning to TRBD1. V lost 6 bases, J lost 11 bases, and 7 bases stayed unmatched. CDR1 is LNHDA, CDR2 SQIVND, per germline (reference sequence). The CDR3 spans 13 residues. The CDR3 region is CASSVGQGFSQHF. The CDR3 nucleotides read TGTGCCAGTAGCGTGGGACAGGGGTTTTCCCAGCATTTT.

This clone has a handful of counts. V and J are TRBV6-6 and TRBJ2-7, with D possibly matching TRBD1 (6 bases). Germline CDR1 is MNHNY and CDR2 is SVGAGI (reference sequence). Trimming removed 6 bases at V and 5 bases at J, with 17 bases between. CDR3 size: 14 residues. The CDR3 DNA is TGTGCCAGCAGGGTTGACAGGTCGAGCCACGAGCAGTACTTC. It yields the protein CASRVDRSSHEQYF.

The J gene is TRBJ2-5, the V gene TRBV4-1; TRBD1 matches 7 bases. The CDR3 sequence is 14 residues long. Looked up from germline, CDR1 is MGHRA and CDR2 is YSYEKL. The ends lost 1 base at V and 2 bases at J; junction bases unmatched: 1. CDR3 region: CASSQGDRQETQYF. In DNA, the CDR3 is TGCGCCAGCAGCCAAGGGGACAGACAAGAGACCCAGTACTTC.

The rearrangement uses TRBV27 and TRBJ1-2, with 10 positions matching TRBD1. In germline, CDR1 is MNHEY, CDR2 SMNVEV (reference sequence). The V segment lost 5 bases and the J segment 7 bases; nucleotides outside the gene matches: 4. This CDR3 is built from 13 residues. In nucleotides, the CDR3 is TGTGCCAGCAGTCGGGACAGGGGCTTTGGCTACACCTTC. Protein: CASSRDRGFGYTF.

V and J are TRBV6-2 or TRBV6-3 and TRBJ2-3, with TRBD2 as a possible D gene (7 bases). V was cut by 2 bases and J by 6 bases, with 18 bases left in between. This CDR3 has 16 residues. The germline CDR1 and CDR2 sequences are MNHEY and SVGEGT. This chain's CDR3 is CASSYGGAIPRDTQYF. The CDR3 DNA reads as TGTGCCAGCAGTTACGGGGGGGCGATCCCTAGGGATACGCAGTATTTT.

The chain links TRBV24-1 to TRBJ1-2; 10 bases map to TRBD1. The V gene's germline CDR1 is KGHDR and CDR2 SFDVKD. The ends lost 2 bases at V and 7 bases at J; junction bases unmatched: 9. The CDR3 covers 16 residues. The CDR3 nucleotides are TGTGCCACCAGTGATTCCTCCGGGACAGGGGTATTTGGCTACACCTTC. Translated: CATSDSSGTGVFGYTF.

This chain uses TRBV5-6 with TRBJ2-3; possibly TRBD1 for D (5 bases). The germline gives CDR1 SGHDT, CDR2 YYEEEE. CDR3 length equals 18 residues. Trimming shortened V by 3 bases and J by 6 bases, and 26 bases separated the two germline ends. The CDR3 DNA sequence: TGTGCCAGCAGCTGGGGAAGCCCAAGGGGAAGTGGCAGGGATACGCAGTATTTT. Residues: CASSWGSPRGSGRDTQYF.

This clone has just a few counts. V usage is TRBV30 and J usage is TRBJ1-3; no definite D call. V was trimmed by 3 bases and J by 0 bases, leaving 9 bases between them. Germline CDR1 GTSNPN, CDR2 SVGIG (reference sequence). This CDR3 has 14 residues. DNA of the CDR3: TGTGCCTGGAGATATAGTCACTCTGGAAACACCATATATTTT. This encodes CAWRYSHSGNTIYF.